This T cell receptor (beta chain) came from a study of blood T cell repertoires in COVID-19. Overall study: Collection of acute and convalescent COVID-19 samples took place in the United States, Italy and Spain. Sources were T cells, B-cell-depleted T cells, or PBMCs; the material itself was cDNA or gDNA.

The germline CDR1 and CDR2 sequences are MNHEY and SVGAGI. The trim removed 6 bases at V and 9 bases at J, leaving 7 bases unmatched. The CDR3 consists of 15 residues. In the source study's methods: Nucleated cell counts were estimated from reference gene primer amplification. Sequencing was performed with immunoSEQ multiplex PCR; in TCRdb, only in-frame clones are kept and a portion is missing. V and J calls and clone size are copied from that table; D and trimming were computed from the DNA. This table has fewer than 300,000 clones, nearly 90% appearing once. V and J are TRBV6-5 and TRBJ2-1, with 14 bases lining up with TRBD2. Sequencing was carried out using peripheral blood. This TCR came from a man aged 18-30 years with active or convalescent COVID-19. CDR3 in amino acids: CASSPGTSGGGEQFF. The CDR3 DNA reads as TGTGCCAGCAGCCCGGGGACTAGCGGGGGTGGTGAGCAGTTCTTC.